The clone carrying this T cell receptor (beta chain) was counted between two and nine times. This record belongs to a study of response to subunit inactivated influenza vaccine. The CDR3 contains 11 residues. CDR1 and CDR2 from the germline V gene are DFQATT and SNEGSKA (reference sequence). V lost 4 bases and J 1 base, leaving 4 bases between the germline ends. MiXCR was run by TCRdb on the RT-PCR reads, yielding one entry per CDR3 protein. The sample contains a few hundred thousand distinct CDR3 sequences, approximately 20% of which appear only once. This specimen was PBMCs from blood, taken 21 months after vaccination. V usage is TRBV20-1 and J usage is TRBJ2-5; D is ambiguous. This clonotype originated in a man between 50 and 69 years old who received an inactivated influenza vaccine. The CDR3 DNA reads TGCAGTGCTATACCCCAAGAGACCCAGTACTTC. Protein sequence: CSAIPQETQYF.